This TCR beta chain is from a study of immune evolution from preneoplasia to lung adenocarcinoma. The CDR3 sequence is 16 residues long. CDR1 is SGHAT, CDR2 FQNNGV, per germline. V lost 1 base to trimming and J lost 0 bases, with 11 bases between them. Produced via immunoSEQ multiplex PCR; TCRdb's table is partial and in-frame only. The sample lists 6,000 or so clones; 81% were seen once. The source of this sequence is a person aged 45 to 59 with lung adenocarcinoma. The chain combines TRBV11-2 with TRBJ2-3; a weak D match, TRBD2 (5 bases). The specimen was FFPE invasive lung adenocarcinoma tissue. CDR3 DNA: TGTGCCAGCAGCTTAGCAGGTGGCGGGAGCACAGATACGCAGTATTTT. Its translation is CASSLAGGGSTDTQYF.